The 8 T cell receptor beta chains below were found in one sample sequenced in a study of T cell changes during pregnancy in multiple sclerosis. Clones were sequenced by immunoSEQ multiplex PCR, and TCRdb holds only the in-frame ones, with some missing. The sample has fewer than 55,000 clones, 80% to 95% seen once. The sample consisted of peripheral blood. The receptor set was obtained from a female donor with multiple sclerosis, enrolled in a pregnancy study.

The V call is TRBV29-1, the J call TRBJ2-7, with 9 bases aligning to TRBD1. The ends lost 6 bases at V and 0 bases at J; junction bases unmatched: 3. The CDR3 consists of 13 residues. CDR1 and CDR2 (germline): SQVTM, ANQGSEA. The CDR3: CSVGTGSSYEQYF. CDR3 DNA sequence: TGCAGCGTGGGGACAGGGAGCTCCTACGAGCAGTACTTC.

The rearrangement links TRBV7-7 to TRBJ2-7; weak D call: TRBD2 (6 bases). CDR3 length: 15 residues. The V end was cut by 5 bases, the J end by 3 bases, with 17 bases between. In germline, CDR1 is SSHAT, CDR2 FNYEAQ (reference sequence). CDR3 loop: CASSTRLVRVYEQYF. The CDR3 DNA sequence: TGTGCCAGCAGCACCCGACTAGTACGGGTCTACGAGCAGTACTTC. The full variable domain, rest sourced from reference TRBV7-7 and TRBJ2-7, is GAGVSQSPRYKVTKRGQDVTLRCDPISSHATLYWYQQALGQGPEFLTYFNYEAQPDKSGLPSDRFSAERPEGSISTLTIQRTEQRDSAMYRCASSTRLVRVYEQYFGPGTRLTVT.

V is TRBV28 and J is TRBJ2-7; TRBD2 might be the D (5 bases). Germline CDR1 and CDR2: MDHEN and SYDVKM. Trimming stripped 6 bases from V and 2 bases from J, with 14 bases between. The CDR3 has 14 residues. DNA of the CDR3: TGTGCCAGCAGAGAGGGATTCTCGGCCTACGAGCAGTACTTC. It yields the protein CASREGFSAYEQYF. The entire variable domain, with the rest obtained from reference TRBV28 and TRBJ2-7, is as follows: DVKVTQSSRYLVKRTGEKVFLECVQDMDHENMFWYRQDPGLGLRLIYFSYDVKMKEKGDIPEGYSVSREKKERFSLILESASTNQTSMYLCASREGFSAYEQYFGPGTRLTVT.

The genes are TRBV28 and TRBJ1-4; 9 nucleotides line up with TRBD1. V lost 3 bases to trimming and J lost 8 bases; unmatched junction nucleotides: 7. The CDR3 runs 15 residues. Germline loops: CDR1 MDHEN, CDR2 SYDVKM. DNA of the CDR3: TGTGCCAGCAGTTTGCCCGGGACAGGGAGAGAAAAACTGTTTTTT. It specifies CASSLPGTGREKLFF.

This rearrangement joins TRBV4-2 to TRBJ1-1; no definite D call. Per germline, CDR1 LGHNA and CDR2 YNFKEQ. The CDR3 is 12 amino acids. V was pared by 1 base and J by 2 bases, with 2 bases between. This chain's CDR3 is CASSQVNTEAFF. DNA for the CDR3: TGTGCCAGCAGCCAAGTTAACACTGAAGCTTTCTTT.

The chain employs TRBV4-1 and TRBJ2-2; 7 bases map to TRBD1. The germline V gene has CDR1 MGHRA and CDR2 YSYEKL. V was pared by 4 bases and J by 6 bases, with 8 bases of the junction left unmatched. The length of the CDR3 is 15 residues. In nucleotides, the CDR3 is TGCGCCAGCAGCCTCAAGGGGGCGTTATCCGGGGAGCTGTTTTTT. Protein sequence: CASSLKGALSGELFF.

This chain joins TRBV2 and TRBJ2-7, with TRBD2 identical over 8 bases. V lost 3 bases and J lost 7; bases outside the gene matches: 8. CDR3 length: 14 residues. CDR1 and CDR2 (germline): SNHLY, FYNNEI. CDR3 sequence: CASSDFSGSGEQYF. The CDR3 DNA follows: TGTGCCAGCAGTGATTTCAGCGGGAGCGGGGAGCAGTACTTC.

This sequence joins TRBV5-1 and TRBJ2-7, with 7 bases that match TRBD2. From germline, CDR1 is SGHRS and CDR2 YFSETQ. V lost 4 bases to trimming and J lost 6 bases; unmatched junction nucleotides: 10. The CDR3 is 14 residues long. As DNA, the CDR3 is TGCGCCAGCAGCCCGGGTACTAGCGTGGGCGAGCAGTACTTC. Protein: CASSPGTSVGEQYF.